This TCR beta chain derives from a study of CD8+ T cells in alopecia areata (dated 2018 in TCRdb). Turning to the overall study: The treated patients took part in an open-label pilot trial in which moderate-to-severe alopecia areata was treated with oral tofacitinib at 5 to 10 mg twice daily. Scalp tissue and sorted CD4+ and CD8+ peripheral blood T cells from patchy and totalis/universalis alopecia areata patients and from healthy controls were covered by human TCRbeta sequencing. Patients stayed on tofacitinib for 6 to 18 months and then had 6 months of follow-up off drug so that delayed response and recurrence could be assessed. Disease severity in treated patients was measured with the SALT score, which quantifies the percentage of affected scalp surface area. Biopsies were taken from tofacitinib-treated patients at baseline and again at 4 and 24 weeks into treatment, and several of those patients also had a later scalp biopsy. RNA was obtained with the PAXgene miRNA kit for fixed scalp, the miRNeasy kit for PBMCs, and the RNeasy kit for mouse skin. TCRbeta CDR3 regions were amplified by immunoSEQ multiplex PCR with 35 Vbeta forward and 13 Jbeta reverse primers. In both human patients and the C3H/HeJ mouse model, the study applied high-throughput TCRbeta sequencing to look at T cell clonal expansion in alopecia areata. Clonality in the scalp was compared among normal scalp (n=4), patchy alopecia areata scalp (n=8), and alopecia totalis/universalis scalp (n=8). Findings and caveats that apply to the study as a whole: Because the treated cohort was small and had only one nonresponder, larger studies are needed to examine links between baseline CD8+ expansion and response. Tofacitinib significantly lowered scalp clonality and the number of expanded CD8+ clones among the top 100 scalp clones. Shared TCR sequences between patients were less evident than in mice, which may be partly attributable to HLA diversity in the patient population. Many expanded lesional clones persisted in scalp and blood during tofacitinib treatment, which may partly explain relapse after stopping treatment. Higher clonality and more expanded CD8+ clones were observed in lesional scalp than in normal scalp, particularly in alopecia totalis/universalis, a finding suggestive of antigenic drive. Resident alphabeta T cells in normal human skin are also sequenced, complicating scalp TCR repertoire analysis, unlike mouse skin dominated by gammadelta T cells.

CDR1 and CDR2, looked up from the germline V gene, are SGHTA and FQGNSA. The cysteine opens and the phenylalanine closes a CDR3 of 13 amino acids. Only CDR3 DNA remains: 39 bases, in frame from the first base. V is shortened by 5 bases, J by 2 bases, and the region joining them spans 10 bases. In the paper's terms, the treatment or condition label means: oral pan-JAK inhibitor, 5-10 mg twice daily. Lesional scalp punch biopsies and peripheral blood were obtained from alopecia areata patients. PBMCs were isolated by density centrifugation and stained for CD3, CD4 and CD8, after which CD4+ and CD8+ T cells were sorted on a FACSAria. The library was produced with the immunoSEQ multiplex PCR assay. RNA was extracted from all samples and reverse transcribed into cDNA as template for TCR sequencing. First-strand cDNA was synthesized using SuperScript III with a 2:1 mix of oligo-dT and random hexamers. A synthetic immune receptor repertoire was used to measure amplification bias, and any remaining bias was corrected computationally. In the authors' own workflow: After raw reads were preprocessed to remove errors, the CDR3 was defined following IMGT conventions as running from the conserved cysteine to phenylalanine. Clonality was computed by normalizing Shannon entropy by log2 of the number of productive unique TCRs and subtracting the result from 1. CD4 or CD8 identity of scalp clones was inferred by cross-referencing scalp TCRbeta sequences with sorted blood CD4 and CD8 repertoires. TCRdb's version of the immuneACCESS table is confined to in-frame rearrangements and falls short of the full clone set. An unresolved V gene accounts for under half of the shortfall where checked; the remainder is of unknown origin. That table supplies the V and J calls and clone size; D and trimming were determined from the DNA. For this sample there are about 210,000 clones; over 40% appear just once. The ten most abundant clones make up around 3% of the sample.

This clone was seen repeatedly, ten times or more. It has no known antigen specificity. No base-level quality is on record; no much larger clone is a single base apart. This TCR was recovered from a human donor with alopecia areata. Source: CD4+ T cells sorted from blood, taken at approximately week 37, from a patient treated with tofacitinib. In this chain, TRBV7-2 is recombined with TRBJ2-7; the D segment cannot be called with confidence. The DNA is as follows: TGTGCCAGCAGCCTGGAGCGCGCCTACGAGCAGTACTTC. Translated, it gives CASSLERAYEQYF.